Each of the 7 T cell receptor beta chains below was sequenced from the same sample in a study of T cell repertoires in cytomegalovirus infection. For these TCRs, the target antigens are not known. TCRdb reprocessed the reads with MiXCR, giving one entry per CDR3 protein. The sample consists of hundreds of thousands of distinct CDR3 sequences, roughly 30% of them appearing once. The sample was cultured CD8+ T cells from PBMCs, taken from culture after CMV antigen stimulation. The receptors were gathered from a human donor in good health (CMV status not recorded). Some clones in this sample may be carry-over from other donors' samples.

This clonotype has more than one count but fewer than ten. The chain recombines TRBV12-3 or TRBV12-4 with TRBJ2-5; D gene unclear. This CDR3 is 14 amino acids long. Trimming pared 5 bases from V and 2 bases from J, leaving 12 bases between. The CDR3 DNA reads TGTGCCAGCAGTCCTCGGAATACTCAAGAGACCCAGTACTTC. This sequence encodes CASSPRNTQETQYF.

The chain carries TRBV7-9 and TRBJ2-2; 7 bases align to TRBD1. Germline CDR1 SEHNR, CDR2 FQNEAQ (reference sequence). This CDR3 is 17 amino acids long. With V trimmed by 5 bases and J by 6 bases, 15 bases remained unmatched. The CDR3 DNA reads TGTGCCAGCAGCGGTGGAACAGGGGACCCTTTTCCCGGGGAGCTGTTTTTT. The encoded protein is CASSGGTGDPFPGELFF.

This clonotype was observed a few times. The chain links TRBV7-9 to TRBJ2-2, with D unresolved. The CDR3 length is 16 residues. In germline, CDR1 is SEHNR, CDR2 FQNEAQ (reference sequence). Trimming took 4 bases from V and 0 from J, leaving 12 bases between them. The CDR3 DNA is TGTGCCAGCAGCTCACTCCTTAAGGCGAACACCGGGGAGCTGTTTTTT. It translates to CASSSLLKANTGELFF.

This clonotype was seen only a few times. The gene calls are TRBV25-1 and TRBJ1-2; 9 bases are shared with TRBD1. Per germline, CDR1 MGHDK and CDR2 SYGVNS. The J segment lost 8 bases and the V segment lost 7 bases, leaving 14 bases of the junction unmatched. This CDR3 has 15 amino acids. The CDR3 region is CASTGGTGYTNGYTF. In nucleotides, the CDR3 is TGTGCCAGCACCGGTGGGACAGGGTACACTAACGGCTACACCTTC.

The chain couples TRBV6-6 to TRBJ1-4; 9 bases fit TRBD1. J gave up 3 bases and V 1 base, and 0 bases lay outside the gene matches. Germline V gene data show CDR1 as MNHNY and CDR2 as SVGAGI (reference sequence). The CDR3 is made up of 15 amino acids. This chain's CDR3 is CASSYWTGANEKLFF. CDR3 coding DNA: TGTGCCAGCAGTTACTGGACAGGGGCTAATGAAAAACTGTTTTTT.

The chain is built from TRBV29-1 and TRBJ1-2, with 8 bases lining up with TRBD1. V lost 0 bases to trimming and J lost 0 bases; unmatched junction nucleotides: 0. The CDR3 contains 14 residues. Per germline, CDR1 SQVTM and CDR2 ANQGSEA. CDR3 sequence (DNA): TGCAGCGTTGAAGAGGGACAGGCTAACTATGGCTACACCTTC. Translating gives CSVEEGQANYGYTF.

The chain is built from TRBV7-9 and TRBJ2-7, with TRBD1 matching over 10 bases. The CDR3 contains 17 residues. From germline, CDR1 is SEHNR and CDR2 FQNEAQ (reference sequence). Trimming removed 4 bases from V and 4 bases from J; junction bases left unmatched: 13. CDR3 sequence reads: CASSSRINPGQGYEQYF. CDR3 bases: TGTGCCAGCAGCTCTCGCATAAATCCGGGACAGGGGTACGAGCAGTACTTC.